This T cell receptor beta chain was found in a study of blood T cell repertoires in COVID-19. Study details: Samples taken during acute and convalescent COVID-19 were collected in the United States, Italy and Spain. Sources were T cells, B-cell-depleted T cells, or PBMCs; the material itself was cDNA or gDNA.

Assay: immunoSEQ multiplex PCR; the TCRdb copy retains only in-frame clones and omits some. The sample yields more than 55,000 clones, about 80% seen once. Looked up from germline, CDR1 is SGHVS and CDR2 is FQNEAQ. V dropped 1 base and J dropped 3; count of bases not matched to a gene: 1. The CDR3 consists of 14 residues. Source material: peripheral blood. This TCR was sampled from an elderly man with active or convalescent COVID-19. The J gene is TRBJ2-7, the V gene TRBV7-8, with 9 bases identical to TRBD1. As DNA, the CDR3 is TGTGCCAGCAGCTTAGGGGACAGGGTCTACGAGCAGTACTTC. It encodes CASSLGDRVYEQYF.